A selection of T cell receptor beta chains follows, all from one sample in a study of blood T cell repertoires in COVID-19. Profiled with immunoSEQ multiplex PCR; TCRdb holds only in-frame clones, not every one. The profile covers about 300,000 clones, with around 87% appearing a single time and around 1.2% taken by the ten largest. The sequencing sample was made of peripheral blood. The origin of the receptors is a man between 65 and 85 years old with acute or convalescent COVID-19. CDR3s include the opening cysteine and the closing phenylalanine or tryptophan. A D gene is named only where the DNA matches it firmly. Clone size is shown for a subset of rows, as once, few, many or a class of expanded clone.

length,D,size,V,J,DNA,CDR3
15,TRBD2,few,TRBV2,TRBJ2-2,TGTGCCAGCGGAAAGGGACTAGCTAGCACCGGGGAGCTGTTTTTT,CASGKGLASTGELFF
13,TRBD1,.,TRBV29-1,TRBJ1-2,TGCAGCGTTGAACCAGGGGGCGCCTATGGCTACACCTTC,CSVEPGGAYGYTF
15,TRBD2,once,TRBV10-2,TRBJ2-1,TGCGCCAGCAGTTTACTAGCGGGGGGGCCAAATGAGCAGTTCTTC,CASSLLAGGPNEQFF
15,TRBD1,.,TRBV5-1,TRBJ2-7,TGCGCCAGCAGCGAAGCACAGGGGTTATCCTACGAGCAGTACTTC,CASSEAQGLSYEQYF
15,.,.,TRBV6-5,TRBJ2-1,TGTGCCAGCAGACAGACAGTCCCCTCCTACAATGAGCAGTTCTTC,CASRQTVPSYNEQFF
15,TRBD2,.,TRBV2,TRBJ2-1,TGTGCCAGCACCCGGGGACTAGCGGGGGGGGATGAGCAGTTCTTC,CASTRGLAGGDEQFF
13,.,.,TRBV6-5,TRBJ1-6,TGTGCCAGCAATCAGGGTAACAATTCACCCCTCCACTTT,CASNQGNNSPLHF
14,.,once,TRBV7-9,TRBJ1-5,TGTGCCTCCAGCGGGGCCTATAGCAATCAGCCCCAGCATTTT,CASSGAYSNQPQHF
15,TRBD1,.,TRBV2,TRBJ2-7,TGTGCCAGCAGTACCCTCGGACAGGGGGCGGGGGAGCAGTACTTC,CASSTLGQGAGEQYF
16,.,.,TRBV14,TRBJ1-4,TGTGCCAGCAGCCCCCTCCGAGGCCGTCGAGATGAAAAACTGTTTTTT,CASSPLRGRRDEKLFF
14,.,.,TRBV2,TRBJ2-2,TGTGCCAGCAGCGACTTACAGGGAACCGGGGAGCTGTTTTTT,CASSDLQGTGELFF
17,.,.,TRBV24-1,TRBJ2-1,TGTGCCACCAGTGAGAACTCACAGGTTATCTCCTACAATGAGCAGTTCTTC,CATSENSQVISYNEQFF
20,TRBD2,.,TRBV6-7,TRBJ2-1,TGTGCCAGCAGTAGCCGGGACAGGCGGACTAGCGGGGGTGATAACAATGAGCAGTTCTTC,CASSSRDRRTSGGDNNEQFF
15,TRBD1,.,TRBV28,TRBJ1-1,TGTGCCAGCACCGTGACAGGGGGAGGGCGGACTGAAGCTTTCTTT,CASTVTGGGRTEAFF
13,.,.,TRBV18,TRBJ1-2,TGTGCCAGCTCACCAGGGGCAGACTATGGCTACACCTTC,CASSPGADYGYTF
13,.,.,TRBV12-3/TRBV12-4,TRBJ1-2,TGTGCCAGCACCCGTGATGGCAACTATGGCTACACCTTC,CASTRDGNYGYTF
12,TRBD1,.,TRBV12-3/TRBV12-4,TRBJ2-7,TGTGCCAGCAGCCCGGACAGGGACGAGCAGTACTTC,CASSPDRDEQYF
14,.,.,TRBV3-1/TRBV3-2,TRBJ1-1,TGTGCCAGCACCCTAATGGACATGAACACTGAAGCTTTCTTT,CASTLMDMNTEAFF
15,TRBD1,.,TRBV14,TRBJ2-2,TGTGCCAGCAGCCAAGCCCCGACAGGGACCGGGGAGCTGTTTTTT,CASSQAPTGTGELFF
15,TRBD1,.,TRBV7-2,TRBJ2-7,TGTGCCAGCAGCTTGACCGGGACAGCCACCTACGAGCAGTACTTC,CASSLTGTATYEQYF
13,TRBD1,.,TRBV27,TRBJ1-1,TGTGCCAGCAGCCGTACAGGGGGCACTGAAGCTTTCTTT,CASSRTGGTEAFF
13,.,.,TRBV18,TRBJ1-2,TGTGCCAGCTCACCACCCACAGGGCTAGGCTACACCTTC,CASSPPTGLGYTF
16,TRBD1,.,TRBV9,TRBJ2-3,TGTGCCAGCAGCACCCGGGACAGGTCTAGCACAGATACGCAGTATTTT,CASSTRDRSSTDTQYF
13,TRBD1,.,TRBV29-1,TRBJ2-7,TGCAGCGTCGCCTCTATGACAGGGGTCGAGCAGTACTTC,CSVASMTGVEQYF
14,.,.,TRBV24-1,TRBJ2-3,TGTGCCACCAGTGTGGGGGGTTTGGGAGATACGCAGTATTTT,CATSVGGLGDTQYF
14,.,.,TRBV12-1,TRBJ2-4,TGTGCCAGTCCGCGGGAGGGGCAGAAAAACATTCAGTACTTC,CASPREGQKNIQYF
19,TRBD2,.,TRBV7-2,TRBJ2-2,TGTGCCAGCAGCCGGCCCCGAAATAGCGGGAGAGGCGACACCGGGGAGCTGTTTTTT,CASSRPRNSGRGDTGELFF
13,TRBD1,.,TRBV29-1,TRBJ1-1,TGCAGCGGTCAAGGACAGGGGAGGACTGAAGCTTTCTTT,CSGQGQGRTEAFF
12,.,.,TRBV7-9,TRBJ1-1,TGTGCCAGCAGCAGGGCCGTCACTGAAGCTTTCTTT,CASSRAVTEAFF
15,TRBD2,.,TRBV5-1,TRBJ2-5,TGCGCCAGCAAAAGGCGGGCGGGAGCAAGGGAGACCCAGTACTTC,CASKRRAGARETQYF
16,TRBD1,.,TRBV24-1,TRBJ2-1,TGTGCCACCAGTGATAACAACAGGGGTTTCGAGGCTGAGCAGTTCTTC,CATSDNNRGFEAEQFF
11,.,.,TRBV28,TRBJ2-3,TGTGCCAGCAGCCCCGGTTATACGCAGTATTTT,CASSPGYTQYF
15,TRBD1,.,TRBV5-8,TRBJ1-1,TGTGCCAGCAGCTGGACCACAGGGGTGGACACTGAAGCTTTCTTT,CASSWTTGVDTEAFF
11,.,.,TRBV5-4,TRBJ2-5,TGTGCCAGCAGCCTAAAAGAGACCCAGTACTTC,CASSLKETQYF
14,TRBD2,.,TRBV7-9,TRBJ2-7,TGTGCCAGCAGCTTGCGGACTAGCGAGCACGAGCAGTACTTC,CASSLRTSEHEQYF
15,.,.,TRBV7-9,TRBJ2-3,TGTGCCAGCAGCTTAGAACTAGCTCCCACAGATACGCAGTATTTT,CASSLELAPTDTQYF
17,TRBD1,.,TRBV19,TRBJ2-3,TGTGCCAGTAGCCCTCCGGTCGGAACAGGGGGCACAGATACGCAGTATTTT,CASSPPVGTGGTDTQYF
15,TRBD1,.,TRBV19,TRBJ1-5,TGTGCCAGTAAAGGGGGACAGGGACGCAATCAGCCCCAGCATTTT,CASKGGQGRNQPQHF
17,TRBD2,.,TRBV7-9,TRBJ2-3,TGTGCCAGCAGCTTAGCATTAGCGGGGGGCTCCACAGATACGCAGTATTTT,CASSLALAGGSTDTQYF
17,TRBD2,.,TRBV2,TRBJ2-3,TGTGCCAGCAGATTTTCAAGCGGGGGGGCAGGCACAGATACGCAGTATTTT,CASRFSSGGAGTDTQYF
12,.,.,TRBV10-3,TRBJ1-4,TGTGCCACACGGGGGGGCGAGGAAAAACTGTTTTTT,CATRGGEEKLFF
15,.,.,TRBV5-8,TRBJ1-5,TGTGCCAGCAGCTTTCTCACAGGGACCAATCAGCCCCAGCATTTT,CASSFLTGTNQPQHF
15,.,.,TRBV7-6,TRBJ2-7,TGTGCCAGCAGCTTAGCAACTGGACAGACCTACGAGCAGTACTTC,CASSLATGQTYEQYF
12,.,.,TRBV28,TRBJ1-1,TGTGCCAGCAGTTTATGGAGCACTGAAGCTTTCTTT,CASSLWSTEAFF
17,.,.,TRBV7-8,TRBJ1-5,TGTGCCAGCAGCTTTCGATCGGGGGTCGGCTTTAATCAGCCCCAGCATTTT,CASSFRSGVGFNQPQHF
16,TRBD2,.,TRBV19,TRBJ2-7,TGTGCCAGTAGCAGAGGACTAGCGGCTTTCTCCTACGAGCAGTACTTC,CASSRGLAAFSYEQYF
14,.,.,TRBV24-1,TRBJ1-2,TGTGCCACCAGTGATATTGGGCTAAACTATGGCTACACCTTC,CATSDIGLNYGYTF
18,TRBD2,.,TRBV4-1,TRBJ2-2,TGCGCCAGCAGCCCCCGGGGTAGCGGGGAAATGAACACCGGGGAGCTGTTTTTT,CASSPRGSGEMNTGELFF